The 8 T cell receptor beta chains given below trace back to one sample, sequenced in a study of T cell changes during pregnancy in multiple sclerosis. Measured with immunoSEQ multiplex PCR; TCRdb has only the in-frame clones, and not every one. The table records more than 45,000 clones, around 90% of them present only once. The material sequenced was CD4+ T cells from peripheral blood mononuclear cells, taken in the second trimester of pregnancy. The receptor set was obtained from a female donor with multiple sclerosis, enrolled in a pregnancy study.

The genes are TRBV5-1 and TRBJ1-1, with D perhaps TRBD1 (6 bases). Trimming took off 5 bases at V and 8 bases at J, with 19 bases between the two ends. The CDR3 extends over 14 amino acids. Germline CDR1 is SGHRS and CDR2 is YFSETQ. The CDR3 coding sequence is TGCGCCAGCAGTCTTCAGCCCATCGACAGGGAAGCTTTCTTT. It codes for CASSLQPIDREAFF.

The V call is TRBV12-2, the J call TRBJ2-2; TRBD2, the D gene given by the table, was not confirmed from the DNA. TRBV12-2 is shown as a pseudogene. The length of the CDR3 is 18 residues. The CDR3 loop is CASRLATRGPNSTGELFF. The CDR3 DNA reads TGTGCAAGTCGCTTAGCAACACGAGGTCCGAATAGCACCGGGGAGCTGTTTTTT.

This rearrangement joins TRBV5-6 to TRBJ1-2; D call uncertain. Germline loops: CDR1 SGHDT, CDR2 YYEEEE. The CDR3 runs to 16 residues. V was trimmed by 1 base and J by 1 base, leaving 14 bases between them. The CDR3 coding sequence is TGTGCCAGCAGCTTGCTGGCAGTGCCTCATAACTATGGCTACACCTTC. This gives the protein CASSLLAVPHNYGYTF.

The CDR3 loop reads CASSILGSGTTGRHEQYF. Written as DNA, the CDR3 is TGTGCCAGTAGTATACTAGGATCCGGGACCACAGGGCGGCACGAGCAGTACTTC. The rearrangement joins TRBV19 to TRBJ2-7; D is possibly TRBD1 (6 bases). The CDR3 loop spans 18 amino acids. CDR1 is LNHDA and CDR2 is SQIVND in the germline V gene (reference sequence). The germline V and J ends were trimmed by 2 bases and 5 bases, with 25 bases remaining between them.

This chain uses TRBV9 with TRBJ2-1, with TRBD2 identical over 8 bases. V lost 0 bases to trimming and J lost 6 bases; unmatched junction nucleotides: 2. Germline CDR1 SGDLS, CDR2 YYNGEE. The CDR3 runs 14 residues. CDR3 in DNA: TGTGCCAGCAGCGTAGCGGGGGGGCGCAATGAGCAGTTCTTC. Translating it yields CASSVAGGRNEQFF. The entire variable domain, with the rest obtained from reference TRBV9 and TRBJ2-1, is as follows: DSGVTQTPKHLITATGQRVTLRCSPRSGDLSVYWYQQSLDQGLQFLIQYYNGEERAKGNILERFSAQQFPDLHSELNLSSLELGDSALYFCASSVAGGRNEQFFGPGTRLTVL.

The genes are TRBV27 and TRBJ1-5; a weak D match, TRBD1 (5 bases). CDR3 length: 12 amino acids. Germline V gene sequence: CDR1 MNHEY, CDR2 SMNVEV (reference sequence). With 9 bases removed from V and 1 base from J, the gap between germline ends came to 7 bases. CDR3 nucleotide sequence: TGTGCCAGGGACACCAGCAATCAGCCCCAGCATTTT. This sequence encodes CARDTSNQPQHF.

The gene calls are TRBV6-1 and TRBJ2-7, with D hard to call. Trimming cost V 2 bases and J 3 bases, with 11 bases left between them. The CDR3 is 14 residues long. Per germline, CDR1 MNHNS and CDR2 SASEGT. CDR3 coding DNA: TGTGCCAGCAGTGAATCTTTTGGCGGCTACGAGCAGTACTTC. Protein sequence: CASSESFGGYEQYF.

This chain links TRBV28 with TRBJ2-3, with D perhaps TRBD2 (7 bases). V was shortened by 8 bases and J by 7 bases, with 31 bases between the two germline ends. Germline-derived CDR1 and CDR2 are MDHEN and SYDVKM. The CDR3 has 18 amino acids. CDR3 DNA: TGTGCCAGCTACTCGGCGGGGGCAGGCTATGCCCCTGGGAATACGCAGTATTTT. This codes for CASYSAGAGYAPGNTQYF.